The T cell receptor (beta chain) described here comes from a study of T cells in Graves' hyperthyroidism and ophthalmopathy. Study outcomes and limitations: Ophthalmopathy onset followed model prediction by a median approximately 5.9 months.

This CDR3 contains 14 residues. Germline CDR1 reads SGDLS; CDR2 reads YYNGEE. Trimming removed 4 bases from V and 1 base from J, with 11 bases in between. Researchers amplified the TCR beta CDR3 regions from RNA transcripts. The HTBI primer set drove a first-round RT-PCR of the TCR CDR3. From the multiplex PCR reads, TCRdb called clonotypes with MiXCR, one entry per CDR3 protein. Altogether hundreds of thousands of distinct CDR3 sequences are present, 15% to 18% being singletons, with the ten largest covering 11% to 15%. In making diagnoses, clinical symptoms, serum thyroxine and TRAb, thyroid ultrasound and orbital computed tomography were all used. This clonotype was seen ten or more times. What it binds is unknown.

This sequence joins TRBV9 and TRBJ1-1, with D unclear. Sequencing was done on a sample of blood. This TCR came from a woman under 30 with Graves' hyperthyroidism. CDR3 residues: CASSPLVGNTEAFF. The CDR3 DNA reads as TGTGCCAGCAGCCCTTTAGTGGGGAACACTGAAGCTTTCTTT.